A selection of T cell receptor beta chains follows, all from one sample in a study of blood T cells in healthy people across ages. TCRdb reprocessed the 5' RACE reads via MiXCR and lists one record per CDR3 protein. The sample carries more than 800,000 distinct CDR3 sequences, 40% to 45% recorded once. The specimen was blood. Receptors were obtained from a woman in her fifties or sixties in good health. Each CDR3 is given with its conserved first and last residue. A D gene is named only where the DNA matches it firmly. Size values are once, few and many counts, or a class for expanded clones, and some rows have none.

CDR3 protein: CASSYNGAQAYNEQFF
CDR3 DNA: TGTGCCAGCAGTTACAACGGGGCCCAAGCCTACAATGAGCAGTTCTTC
V gene: TRBV6-2/TRBV6-3
D gene: NA
clone size: NA
J gene: TRBJ2-1

CDR3 protein: CSARRTSEGYNEQFF
CDR3 DNA: TGCAGTGCTAGGAGGACGTCCGAGGGCTACAATGAGCAGTTCTTC
V gene: TRBV20-1
D gene: NA
clone size: few
J gene: TRBJ2-1

CDR3 protein: CSARDYLAGLTDTQYF
CDR3 DNA: TGCAGTGCTAGAGATTATCTAGCGGGATTGACAGATACGCAGTATTTT
V gene: TRBV20-1
D gene: TRBD2
clone size: NA
J gene: TRBJ2-3

CDR3 protein: CSVEGIADRSYNEQFF
CDR3 DNA: TGCAGCGTTGAAGGGATAGCGGACCGATCCTACAATGAGCAGTTCTTC
V gene: TRBV29-1
D gene: NA
clone size: few
J gene: TRBJ2-1

CDR3 protein: CASSSREEETQYF
CDR3 DNA: TGTGCCAGCAGTAGCCGGGAGGAAGAGACCCAGTACTTC
V gene: TRBV6-5
D gene: TRBD2
clone size: few
J gene: TRBJ2-5

CDR3 protein: CSASGGIGYEQYF
CDR3 DNA: TGCAGTGCTAGCGGAGGAATAGGCTACGAGCAGTACTTC
V gene: TRBV20-1
D gene: NA
clone size: NA
J gene: TRBJ2-7

CDR3 protein: CASRALSAFF
CDR3 DNA: TGTGCCAGCAGAGCCCTATCCGCTTTCTTT
V gene: TRBV2
D gene: NA
clone size: NA
J gene: TRBJ1-1

CDR3 protein: CAISGLGGNEQFF
CDR3 DNA: TGTGCCATCAGTGGTTTAGGGGGGAATGAGCAGTTCTTC
V gene: TRBV10-3
D gene: NA
clone size: NA
J gene: TRBJ2-1

CDR3 protein: CASNPSVGRDNEQYF
CDR3 DNA: TGTGCCAGCAACCCATCCGTCGGCCGTGACAATGAGCAGTACTTC
V gene: TRBV6-2/TRBV6-3
D gene: NA
clone size: NA
J gene: TRBJ2-5

CDR3 protein: CASSPSSRYEQYF
CDR3 DNA: TGTGCCAGCAGCCCAAGCTCCCGCTACGAGCAGTACTTC
V gene: TRBV7-9
D gene: NA
clone size: NA
J gene: TRBJ2-7

CDR3 protein: CAITAGQGAADTQYF
CDR3 DNA: TGTGCCATCACCGCGGGACAGGGGGCCGCAGATACGCAGTATTTT
V gene: TRBV10-3
D gene: TRBD1
clone size: NA
J gene: TRBJ2-3

CDR3 protein: CASSQSGSFNNEKLFF
CDR3 DNA: TGCGCCAGCAGCCAAAGCGGGAGTTTTAATAATGAAAAACTGTTTTTT
V gene: TRBV4-1
D gene: NA
clone size: NA
J gene: TRBJ1-4

CDR3 protein: CASSGASVLFRALQFF
CDR3 DNA: TGTGCCAGCAGTGGGGCTAGCGTTTTGTTCAGGGCCCTCCAGTTCTTC
V gene: TRBV27
D gene: NA
clone size: NA
J gene: TRBJ2-1

CDR3 protein: CASSLLIAGNIQYF
CDR3 DNA: TGTGCCAGCAGTCTGCTGATCGCGGGAAACATTCAGTACTTC
V gene: TRBV6-2/TRBV6-3
D gene: NA
clone size: NA
J gene: TRBJ2-4

CDR3 protein: CASSDSGVNQPQHF
CDR3 DNA: TGCGCCAGCAGTGATTCAGGAGTGAATCAGCCCCAGCATTTT
V gene: TRBV10-2
D gene: NA
clone size: few
J gene: TRBJ1-5

CDR3 protein: CASRTLIYNEQFF
CDR3 DNA: TGTGCCAGCAGAACTCTCATCTACAATGAGCAGTTCTTC
V gene: TRBV12-3/TRBV12-4
D gene: NA
clone size: NA
J gene: TRBJ2-1

CDR3 protein: CASSLDPTRTEQYF
CDR3 DNA: TGTGCCAGCAGCTTAGATCCAACCCGCACGGAGCAGTACTTC
V gene: TRBV11-2
D gene: NA
clone size: NA
J gene: TRBJ2-7

CDR3 protein: CASSPREFEKLFF
CDR3 DNA: TGTGCCAGCTCACCTCGGGAGTTTGAAAAACTGTTTTTT
V gene: TRBV18
D gene: NA
clone size: NA
J gene: TRBJ1-4

CDR3 protein: CASSDRFHEQFF
CDR3 DNA: TGTGCCAGCAGCGACAGGTTTCATGAGCAGTTCTTC
V gene: TRBV3-1
D gene: NA
clone size: NA
J gene: TRBJ2-1

CDR3 protein: CSAREVLEKGAKQPQHF
CDR3 DNA: TGCAGTGCTAGAGAAGTCCTGGAGAAGGGGGCAAAGCAGCCCCAGCATTTT
V gene: TRBV20-1
D gene: TRBD1
clone size: few
J gene: TRBJ1-5

CDR3 protein: CASSRATGTSSYEQYF
CDR3 DNA: TGCGCCAGCAGCCGCGCGACAGGGACTTCCTCCTACGAGCAGTACTTC
V gene: TRBV5-1
D gene: NA
clone size: once
J gene: TRBJ2-7

CDR3 protein: CASSYPTGTSGESSYNEQFF
CDR3 DNA: TGTGCCAGCAGTTACCCGACCGGGACTAGCGGCGAAAGCTCCTACAATGAGCAGTTCTTC
V gene: TRBV6-5
D gene: TRBD2
clone size: few
J gene: TRBJ2-1

CDR3 protein: CASSLGISNYGYTF
CDR3 DNA: TGCGCCAGCAGCTTGGGGATCTCAAACTATGGCTACACCTTC
V gene: TRBV5-1
D gene: NA
clone size: NA
J gene: TRBJ1-2

CDR3 protein: CSARDGSSATDTQYF
CDR3 DNA: TGCAGTGCTAGAGATGGTAGTTCCGCCACAGATACGCAGTATTTT
V gene: TRBV20-1
D gene: NA
clone size: few
J gene: TRBJ2-3

CDR3 protein: CASSQWDRAYEQYF
CDR3 DNA: TGTGCCAGCTCACAATGGGACAGGGCCTACGAGCAGTACTTC
V gene: TRBV18
D gene: TRBD1
clone size: few
J gene: TRBJ2-7

CDR3 protein: CASRDGQGGTEAFF
CDR3 DNA: TGTGCCAGCAGAGACGGACAGGGAGGGACTGAAGCTTTCTTT
V gene: TRBV6-6
D gene: TRBD1
clone size: NA
J gene: TRBJ1-1

CDR3 protein: CSAQSGDRAYNEQFF
CDR3 DNA: TGCAGTGCGCAGTCGGGGGACAGAGCCTACAATGAGCAGTTCTTC
V gene: TRBV20-1
D gene: NA
clone size: few
J gene: TRBJ2-1

CDR3 protein: CASSLGDPTDEQYF
CDR3 DNA: TGTGCCAGCAGCCTAGGGGACCCTACCGACGAGCAGTACTTC
V gene: TRBV2
D gene: NA
clone size: few
J gene: TRBJ2-7

CDR3 protein: CASSPGTYAYEQYF
CDR3 DNA: TGTGCCAGCAGCCCCGGGACTTACGCCTACGAGCAGTACTTC
V gene: TRBV12-3/TRBV12-4
D gene: NA
clone size: few
J gene: TRBJ2-7

CDR3 protein: CASSSRRGGLAGNEQYF
CDR3 DNA: TGTGCCAGCAGTTCGCGGAGGGGGGGACTAGCGGGCAATGAGCAGTACTTC
V gene: TRBV12-3/TRBV12-4
D gene: TRBD2
clone size: NA
J gene: TRBJ2-5

CDR3 protein: CASSALRGSYGYTF
CDR3 DNA: TGTGCCAGCAGCGCCCTCCGGGGCTCCTATGGCTACACCTTC
V gene: TRBV12-3/TRBV12-4
D gene: NA
clone size: NA
J gene: TRBJ1-2

CDR3 protein: CASSHATDQETQYF
CDR3 DNA: TGTGCCAGCAGCCATGCCACAGATCAAGAGACCCAGTACTTC
V gene: TRBV6-5
D gene: NA
clone size: NA
J gene: TRBJ2-5

CDR3 protein: CSARGLNLGLGHEQFF
CDR3 DNA: TGCAGTGCTAGAGGCTTGAACCTCGGACTGGGGCATGAGCAGTTCTTC
V gene: TRBV20-1
D gene: NA
clone size: once
J gene: TRBJ2-1

CDR3 protein: CASSWAGSSYNEQFF
CDR3 DNA: TGTGCCAGCAGCTGGGCGGGGAGCTCCTACAATGAGCAGTTCTTC
V gene: TRBV7-8
D gene: NA
clone size: NA
J gene: TRBJ2-1

CDR3 protein: CASSYPTSTHTQYF
CDR3 DNA: TGTGCCAGCAGTTACCCTACGAGCACGCATACGCAGTATTTT
V gene: TRBV27
D gene: NA
clone size: NA
J gene: TRBJ2-3

CDR3 protein: CASTPGTPDEQYF
CDR3 DNA: TGTGCCAGCACTCCAGGGACCCCGGACGAGCAGTACTTC
V gene: TRBV27
D gene: NA
clone size: few
J gene: TRBJ2-7

CDR3 protein: CASSTRMDSYEQYF
CDR3 DNA: TGTGCCAGCAGCACCCGAATGGACAGCTACGAGCAGTACTTC
V gene: TRBV12-3/TRBV12-4
D gene: NA
clone size: NA
J gene: TRBJ2-7

CDR3 protein: CASSFLPGETKNIQYF
CDR3 DNA: TGTGCCAGCAGTTTCTTACCGGGGGAAACCAAAAACATTCAGTACTTC
V gene: TRBV6-2/TRBV6-3
D gene: NA
clone size: many
J gene: TRBJ2-4

CDR3 protein: CSARVGDLRNIQYF
CDR3 DNA: TGCAGTGCTAGAGTGGGGGACCTGCGGAACATTCAGTACTTC
V gene: TRBV20-1
D gene: NA
clone size: NA
J gene: TRBJ2-4

CDR3 protein: CASSDSISGGEIFGYTF
CDR3 DNA: TGTGCCAGCAGTGATTCCATATCGGGGGGAGAGATCTTTGGCTACACCTTC
V gene: TRBV6-1
D gene: NA
clone size: NA
J gene: TRBJ1-2

CDR3 protein: CASSISGSSKNIQYF
CDR3 DNA: TGTGCCAGCAGCATTAGCGGGAGTTCCAAAAACATTCAGTACTTC
V gene: TRBV11-2
D gene: TRBD2
clone size: NA
J gene: TRBJ2-4

CDR3 protein: CASTQQRSSYEQYF
CDR3 DNA: TGTGCCAGCACCCAACAGCGGAGCTCCTACGAGCAGTACTTC
V gene: TRBV6-5
D gene: NA
clone size: NA
J gene: TRBJ2-7

CDR3 protein: CATSDWLAGNEQFF
CDR3 DNA: TGTGCCACCAGTGATTGGCTAGCGGGCAATGAGCAGTTCTTC
V gene: TRBV24-1
D gene: TRBD2
clone size: few
J gene: TRBJ2-1

CDR3 protein: CASTPRDERDSTDTQYF
CDR3 DNA: TGTGCCAGCACTCCGAGGGACGAGCGGGACAGCACAGATACGCAGTATTTT
V gene: TRBV21-1
D gene: NA
clone size: NA
J gene: TRBJ2-3

CDR3 protein: CASSPGTAAYNEQFF
CDR3 DNA: TGCGCCAGCAGCCCTGGGACAGCCGCTTACAATGAGCAGTTCTTC
V gene: TRBV4-1
D gene: TRBD1
clone size: few
J gene: TRBJ2-1

CDR3 protein: CASSESAREYEQYF
CDR3 DNA: TGCGCCAGCAGTGAGTCCGCGCGGGAGTACGAGCAGTACTTC
V gene: TRBV10-1
D gene: TRBD2
clone size: few
J gene: TRBJ2-7

CDR3 protein: CASSQDLGSTEAFF
CDR3 DNA: TGTGCCAGCAGCCAAGATCTAGGAAGCACTGAAGCTTTCTTT
V gene: TRBV3-1
D gene: NA
clone size: NA
J gene: TRBJ1-1

CDR3 protein: CASSWRGEQYF
CDR3 DNA: TGTGCCAGCAGCTGGCGGGGGGAGCAGTACTTC
V gene: TRBV3-1
D gene: TRBD2
clone size: NA
J gene: TRBJ2-4

CDR3 protein: CATSDRTGLSTDTQYF
CDR3 DNA: TGTGCCACCAGTGATCGGACAGGCCTTAGCACAGATACGCAGTATTTT
V gene: TRBV24-1
D gene: TRBD1
clone size: NA
J gene: TRBJ2-3

CDR3 protein: CAGTIAGSSYEQYF
CDR3 DNA: TGTGCCGGCACCATAGCGGGGAGCTCCTACGAGCAGTACTTC
V gene: TRBV12-3/TRBV12-4
D gene: TRBD2
clone size: NA
J gene: TRBJ2-7

CDR3 protein: CASSLGRAGVYNEQFF
CDR3 DNA: TGTGCCAGCAGCTTAGGTCGAGCGGGGGTTTACAATGAGCAGTTCTTC
V gene: TRBV7-3
D gene: TRBD2
clone size: NA
J gene: TRBJ2-1

CDR3 protein: CSALLRPGLAGGPGLYEQYF
CDR3 DNA: TGCAGTGCTCTACTCCGACCGGGACTAGCGGGAGGGCCGGGCCTTTACGAGCAGTACTTC
V gene: TRBV20-1
D gene: TRBD2
clone size: few
J gene: TRBJ2-7